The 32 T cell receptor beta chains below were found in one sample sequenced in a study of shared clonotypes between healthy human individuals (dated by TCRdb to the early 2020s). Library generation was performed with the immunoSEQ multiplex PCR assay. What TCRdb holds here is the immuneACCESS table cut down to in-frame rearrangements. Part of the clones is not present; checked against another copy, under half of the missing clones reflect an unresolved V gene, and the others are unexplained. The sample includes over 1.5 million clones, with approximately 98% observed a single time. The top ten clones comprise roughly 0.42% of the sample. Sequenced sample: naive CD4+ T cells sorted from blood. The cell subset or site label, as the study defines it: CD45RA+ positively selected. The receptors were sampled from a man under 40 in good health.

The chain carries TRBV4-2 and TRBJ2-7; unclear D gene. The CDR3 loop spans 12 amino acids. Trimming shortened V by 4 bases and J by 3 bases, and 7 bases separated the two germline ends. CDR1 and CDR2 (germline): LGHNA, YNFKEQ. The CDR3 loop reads CASSRTGYEQYF. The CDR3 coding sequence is TGTGCCAGCAGCCGGACGGGCTACGAGCAGTACTTC.

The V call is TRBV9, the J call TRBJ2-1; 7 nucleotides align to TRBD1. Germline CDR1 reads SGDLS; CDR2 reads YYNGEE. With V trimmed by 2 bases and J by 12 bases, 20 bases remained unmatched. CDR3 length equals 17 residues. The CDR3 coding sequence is TGTGCCAGCAGCGTCTTGTCCGAGACAGGGCGATTAGGGGGGCAGTTCTTC. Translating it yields CASSVLSETGRLGGQFF. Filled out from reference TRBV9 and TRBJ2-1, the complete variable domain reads DSGVTQTPKHLITATGQRVTLRCSPRSGDLSVYWYQQSLDQGLQFLIQYYNGEERAKGNILERFSAQQFPDLHSELNLSSLELGDSALYFCASSVLSETGRLGGQFFGPGTRLTVL.

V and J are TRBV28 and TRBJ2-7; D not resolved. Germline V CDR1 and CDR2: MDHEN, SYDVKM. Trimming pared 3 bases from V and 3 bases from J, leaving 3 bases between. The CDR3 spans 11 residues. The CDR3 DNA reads TGTGCCAGCAGTTTCCACTACGAGCAGTACTTC. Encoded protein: CASSFHYEQYF. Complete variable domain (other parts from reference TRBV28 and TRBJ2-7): DVKVTQSSRYLVKRTGEKVFLECVQDMDHENMFWYRQDPGLGLRLIYFSYDVKMKEKGDIPEGYSVSREKKERFSLILESASTNQTSMYLCASSFHYEQYFGPGTRLTVT.

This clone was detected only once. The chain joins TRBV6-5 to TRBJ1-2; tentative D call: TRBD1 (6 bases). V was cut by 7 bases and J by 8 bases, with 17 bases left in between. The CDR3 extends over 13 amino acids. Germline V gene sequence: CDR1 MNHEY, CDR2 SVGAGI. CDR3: CASIQGGTNGYTF. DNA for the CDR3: TGTGCCAGCATCCAAGGGGGAACTAACGGCTACACCTTC.

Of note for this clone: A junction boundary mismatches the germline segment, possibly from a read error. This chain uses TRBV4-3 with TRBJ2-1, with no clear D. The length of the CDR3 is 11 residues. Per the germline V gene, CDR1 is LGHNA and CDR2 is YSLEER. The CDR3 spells CASSEDNEQFF. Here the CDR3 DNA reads TGCGCCAGCAGCGAAGACAATGAGCAGTTCTTC.

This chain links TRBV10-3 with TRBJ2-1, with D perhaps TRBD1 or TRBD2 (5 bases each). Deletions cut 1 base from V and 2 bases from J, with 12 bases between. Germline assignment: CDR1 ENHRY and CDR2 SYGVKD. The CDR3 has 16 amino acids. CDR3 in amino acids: CAISEWGKTTYNEQFF. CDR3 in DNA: TGTGCCATCAGTGAGTGGGGGAAAACGACCTACAATGAGCAGTTCTTC.

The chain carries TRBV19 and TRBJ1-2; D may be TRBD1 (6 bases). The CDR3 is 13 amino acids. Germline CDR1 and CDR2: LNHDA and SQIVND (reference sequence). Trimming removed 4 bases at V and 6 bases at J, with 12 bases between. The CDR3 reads CASSKQGIDGYTF. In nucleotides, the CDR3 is TGTGCCAGTAGTAAACAGGGAATTGATGGCTACACCTTC.

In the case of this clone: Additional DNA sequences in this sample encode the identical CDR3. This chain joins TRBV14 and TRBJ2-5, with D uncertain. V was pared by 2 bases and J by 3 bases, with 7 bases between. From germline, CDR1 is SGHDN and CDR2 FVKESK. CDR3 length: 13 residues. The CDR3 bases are TGTGCCAGCAGCCAAAACAGAGAAGAGACCCAGTACTTC. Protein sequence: CASSQNREETQYF.

CDR3 amino acids: CASGPSAYSYEQYF. As DNA, the CDR3 is TGTGCCAGCGGCCCTAGCGCCTACTCCTACGAGCAGTACTTC. This chain joins TRBV2 and TRBJ2-7; possibly TRBD2 for D (6 bases). This CDR3 spans 14 amino acids. The germline V gene has CDR1 SNHLY and CDR2 FYNNEI. V lost 8 bases, J lost 0 bases, and 14 bases lay in between.

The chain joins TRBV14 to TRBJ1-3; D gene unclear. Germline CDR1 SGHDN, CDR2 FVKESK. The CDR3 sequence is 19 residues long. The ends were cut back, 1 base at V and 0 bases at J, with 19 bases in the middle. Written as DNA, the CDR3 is TGTGCCAGCAGCCAAGTGAGAGCCAACCTGGACCGCTCTGGAAACACCATATATTTT. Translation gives CASSQVRANLDRSGNTIYF.

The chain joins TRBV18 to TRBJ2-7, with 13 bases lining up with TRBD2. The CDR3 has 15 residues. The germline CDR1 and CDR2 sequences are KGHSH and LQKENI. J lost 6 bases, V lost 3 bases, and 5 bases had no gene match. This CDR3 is CASSPGLAGPPEQYF. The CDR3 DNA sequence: TGTGCCAGCTCACCGGGACTAGCGGGGCCACCCGAGCAGTACTTC.

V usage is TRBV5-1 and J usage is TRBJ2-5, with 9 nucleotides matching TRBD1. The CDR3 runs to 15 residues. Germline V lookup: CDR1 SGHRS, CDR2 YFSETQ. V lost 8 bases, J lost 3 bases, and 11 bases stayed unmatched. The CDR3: CASAYRGPGEETQYF. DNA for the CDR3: TGCGCCAGTGCGTACAGGGGGCCGGGGGAAGAGACCCAGTACTTC. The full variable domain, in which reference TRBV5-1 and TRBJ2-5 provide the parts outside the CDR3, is KAGVTQTPRYLIKTRGQQVTLSCSPISGHRSVSWYQQTPGQGLQFLFEYFSETQRNKGNFPGRFSGRQFSNSRSEMNVSTLELGDSALYLCASAYRGPGEETQYFGPGTRLLVL.

The CDR3 coding sequence is TGTGCCAGCAGCTTAGGAAAACTATTGGGGACCCAGTACTTC. Translated, it gives CASSLGKLLGTQYF. The rearrangement links TRBV11-2 to TRBJ2-5; D uncertain. The germline V gene has CDR1 SGHAT and CDR2 FQNNGV. V was trimmed by 1 base and J by 7 bases, leaving 13 bases between them. The CDR3 is 14 amino acids.

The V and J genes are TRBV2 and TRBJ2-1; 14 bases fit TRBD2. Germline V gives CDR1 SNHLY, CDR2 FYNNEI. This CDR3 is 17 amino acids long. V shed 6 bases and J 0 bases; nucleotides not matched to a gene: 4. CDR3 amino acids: CASSRTSGRNSYNEQFF. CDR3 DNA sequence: TGTGCCAGCAGCCGGACTAGCGGGAGGAACTCCTACAATGAGCAGTTCTTC.

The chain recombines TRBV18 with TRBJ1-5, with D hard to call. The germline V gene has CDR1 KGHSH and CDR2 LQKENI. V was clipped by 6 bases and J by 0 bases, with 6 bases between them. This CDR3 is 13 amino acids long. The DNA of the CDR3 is TGTGCCAGCTCCGTATTTAGCAATCAGCCCCAGCATTTT. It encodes CASSVFSNQPQHF.

CDR3 sequence: CASSPYRGNHGYTF. The CDR3 DNA is TGTGCCAGCAGCCCATACAGGGGAAACCATGGCTACACCTTC. J is TRBJ1-2 and V is TRBV11-2, with 7 bases matching TRBD1. The CDR3 extends over 14 amino acids. Unmatched junction bases numbered 9, after V lost 5 bases and J lost 6 bases. Germline V CDR1 and CDR2: SGHAT, FQNNGV.

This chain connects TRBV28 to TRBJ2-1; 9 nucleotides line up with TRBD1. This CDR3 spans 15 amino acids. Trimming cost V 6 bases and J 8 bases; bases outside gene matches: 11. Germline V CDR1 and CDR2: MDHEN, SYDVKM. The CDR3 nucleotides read TGTGCCAGCAGCCCCCCCGGGACAGGGACCGATGAGCAGTTCTTC. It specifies CASSPPGTGTDEQFF.

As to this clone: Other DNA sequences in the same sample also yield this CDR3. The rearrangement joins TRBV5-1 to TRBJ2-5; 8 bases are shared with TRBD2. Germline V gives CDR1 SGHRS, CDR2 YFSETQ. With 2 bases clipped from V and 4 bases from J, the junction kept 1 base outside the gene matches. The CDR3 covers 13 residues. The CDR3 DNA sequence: TGCGCCAGCAGCTTAGCGGGAGCAGAGACCCAGTACTTC. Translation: CASSLAGAETQYF.

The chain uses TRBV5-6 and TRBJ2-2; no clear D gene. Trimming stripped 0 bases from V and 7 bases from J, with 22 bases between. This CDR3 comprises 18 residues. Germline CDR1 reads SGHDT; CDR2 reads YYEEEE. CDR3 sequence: CASSLGQGMLGLDGELFF. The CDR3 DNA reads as TGTGCCAGCAGCTTGGGACAAGGGATGCTGGGTTTGGACGGGGAGCTGTTTTTT.

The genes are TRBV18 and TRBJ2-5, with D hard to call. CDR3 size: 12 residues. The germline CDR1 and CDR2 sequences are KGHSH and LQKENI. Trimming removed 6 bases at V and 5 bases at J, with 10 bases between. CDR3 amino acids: CASSRAVETQYF. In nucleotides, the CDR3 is TGTGCCAGCTCTCGAGCCGTCGAGACCCAGTACTTC.

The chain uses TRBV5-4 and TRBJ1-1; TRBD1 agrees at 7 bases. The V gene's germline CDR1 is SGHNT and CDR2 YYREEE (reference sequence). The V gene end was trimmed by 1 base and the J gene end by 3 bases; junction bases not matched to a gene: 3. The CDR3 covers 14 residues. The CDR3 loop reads CASSLLGGHTEAFF. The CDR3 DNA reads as TGTGCCAGCAGCTTGTTAGGGGGCCACACTGAAGCTTTCTTT.

This chain's CDR3 is CASGTSGRRDTQYF. Here the CDR3 DNA reads TGTGCTAGTGGTACTAGCGGGAGGCGAGATACGCAGTATTTT. V and J are TRBV12-5 and TRBJ2-3; 12 nucleotides align to TRBD2. The CDR3 runs 14 residues. V lost 5 bases and J lost 5; bases outside the gene matches: 2. CDR1 is LGHNT, CDR2 FRNRAP, per germline.

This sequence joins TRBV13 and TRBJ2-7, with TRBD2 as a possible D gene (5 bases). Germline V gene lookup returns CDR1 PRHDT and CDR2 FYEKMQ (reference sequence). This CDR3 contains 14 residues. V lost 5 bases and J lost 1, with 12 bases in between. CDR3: CASSLAAASYEQYF. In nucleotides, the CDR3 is TGTGCCAGCAGCCTGGCAGCGGCTTCCTACGAGCAGTACTTC.

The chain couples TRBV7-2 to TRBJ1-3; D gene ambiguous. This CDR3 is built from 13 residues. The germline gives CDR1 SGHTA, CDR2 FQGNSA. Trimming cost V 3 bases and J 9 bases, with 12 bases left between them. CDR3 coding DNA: TGTGCCAGCAGCTTTGACTCGTCGATCACCATATATTTT. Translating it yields CASSFDSSITIYF.

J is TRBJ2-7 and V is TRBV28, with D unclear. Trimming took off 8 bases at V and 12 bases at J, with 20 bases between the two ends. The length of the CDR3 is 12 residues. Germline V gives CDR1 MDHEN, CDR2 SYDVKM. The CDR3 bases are TGTGCCAGCCCAGATCCTGTGGGTTTGTGGTACTTC. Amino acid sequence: CASPDPVGLWYF.

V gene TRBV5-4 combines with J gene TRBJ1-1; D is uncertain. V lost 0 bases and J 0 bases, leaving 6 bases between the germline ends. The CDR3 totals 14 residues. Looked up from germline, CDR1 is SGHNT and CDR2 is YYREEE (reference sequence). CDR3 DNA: TGTGCCAGCAGCTTGGCGCTCCTGAACACTGAAGCTTTCTTT. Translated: CASSLALLNTEAFF.

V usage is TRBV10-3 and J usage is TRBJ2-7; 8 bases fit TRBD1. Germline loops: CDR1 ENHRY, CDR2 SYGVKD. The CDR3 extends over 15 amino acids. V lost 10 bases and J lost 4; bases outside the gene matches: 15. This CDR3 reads CASRGVGDRLYEQYF. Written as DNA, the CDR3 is TGTGCCAGCAGGGGGGTTGGGGACAGGTTGTACGAGCAGTACTTC.

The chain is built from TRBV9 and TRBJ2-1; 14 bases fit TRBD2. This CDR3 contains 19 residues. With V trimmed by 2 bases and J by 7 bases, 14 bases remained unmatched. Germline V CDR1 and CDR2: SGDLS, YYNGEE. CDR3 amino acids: CASSVGLAGVGSAGNEQFF. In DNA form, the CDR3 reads TGTGCCAGCAGCGTGGGACTAGCGGGAGTGGGGTCCGCGGGTAATGAGCAGTTCTTC. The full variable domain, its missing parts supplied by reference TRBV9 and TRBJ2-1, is DSGVTQTPKHLITATGQRVTLRCSPRSGDLSVYWYQQSLDQGLQFLIQYYNGEERAKGNILERFSAQQFPDLHSELNLSSLELGDSALYFCASSVGLAGVGSAGNEQFFGPGTRLTVL.

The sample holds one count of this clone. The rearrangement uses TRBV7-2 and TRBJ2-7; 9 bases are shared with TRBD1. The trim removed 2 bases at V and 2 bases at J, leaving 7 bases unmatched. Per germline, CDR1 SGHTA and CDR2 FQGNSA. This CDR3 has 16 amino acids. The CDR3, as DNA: TGTGCCAGCAGCTTAATACCGGGACAGGGAACCTACGAGCAGTACTTC. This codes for CASSLIPGQGTYEQYF.

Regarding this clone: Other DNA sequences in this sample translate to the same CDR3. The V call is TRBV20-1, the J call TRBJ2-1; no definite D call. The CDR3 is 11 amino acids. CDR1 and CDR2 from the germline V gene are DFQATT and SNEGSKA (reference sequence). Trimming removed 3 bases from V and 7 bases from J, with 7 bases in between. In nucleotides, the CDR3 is TGCAGTGCTAGGGTTAGGAATGAGCAGTTCTTC. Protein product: CSARVRNEQFF.

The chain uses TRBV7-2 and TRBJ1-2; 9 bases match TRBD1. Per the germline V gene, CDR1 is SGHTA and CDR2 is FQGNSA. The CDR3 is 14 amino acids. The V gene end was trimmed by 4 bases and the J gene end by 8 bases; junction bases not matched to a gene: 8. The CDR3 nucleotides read TGTGCCAGCAGCTCGAAACAGGGGGCGTTAGGCTACACCTTC. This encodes CASSSKQGALGYTF.

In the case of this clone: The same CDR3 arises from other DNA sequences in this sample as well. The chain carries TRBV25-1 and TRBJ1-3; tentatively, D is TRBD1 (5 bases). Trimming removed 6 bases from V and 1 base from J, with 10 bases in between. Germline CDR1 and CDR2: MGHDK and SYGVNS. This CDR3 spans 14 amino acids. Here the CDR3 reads CASSLGGSGNTIYF. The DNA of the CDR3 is TGTGCCAGCAGCTTGGGGGGGTCTGGAAACACCATATATTTT.